Listed here are 20 T cell receptor beta chains from one sample, sequenced in a study of blood T cell repertoires in COVID-19 (TCRdb year 2020). The library was produced with the immunoSEQ multiplex PCR assay. Drawn from immuneACCESS, this table holds only the in-frame rearrangements with V and J called that TCRdb kept. Clones are partly lost; checked studies trace under half to an unresolved V gene and leave the rest unexplained. The sample table holds roughly 60,000 clones, of which 84% were seen once. The ten most abundant clones make up about 16% of the sample. The sequenced sample consisted of peripheral blood. The receptors stem from a man between 60 and 75 years old with COVID-19, enrolled during active disease.

V and J are TRBV9 and TRBJ2-1, with 14 bases lining up with TRBD2. V shed 4 bases and J 9 bases; nucleotides not matched to a gene: 9. Germline V gives CDR1 SGDLS, CDR2 YYNGEE. The CDR3 spans 16 residues. The DNA of the CDR3 is TGTGCCAGCAGCACACTCGGGACTAGCGGGGGCGGTGAGCAGTTCTTC. Its translation: CASSTLGTSGGGEQFF.

The V gene is TRBV10-3, the J gene TRBJ2-7, with D tentatively TRBD1 (6 bases). V was cut by 1 base and J by 3 bases, with 16 bases left in between. Germline V lookup: CDR1 ENHRY, CDR2 SYGVKD. The length of the CDR3 is 16 residues. CDR3 loop: CAISEYAGVSNYEQYF. CDR3 sequence (DNA): TGTGCCATCAGTGAGTACGCAGGGGTCAGCAACTACGAGCAGTACTTC.

The chain combines TRBV27 with TRBJ1-5; D is unresolved. CDR3 length equals 15 residues. V lost 6 bases to trimming and J lost 0 bases, with 12 bases between them. Germline lookup yields CDR1 MNHEY and CDR2 SMNVEV (reference sequence). The CDR3 DNA reads as TGTGCCAGCAGGCCGCTAGGACTTAGCAATCAGCCCCAGCATTTT. Translation gives CASRPLGLSNQPQHF.

The genes are TRBV28 and TRBJ2-3; no clear D gene. The ends were cut back, 8 bases at V and 6 bases at J, with 9 bases in the middle. This CDR3 region has 11 residues. Per germline, CDR1 MDHEN and CDR2 SYDVKM. The CDR3: CASSTRDTQYF. For the CDR3, the DNA is TGTGCCAGCTCTACGAGGGATACGCAGTATTTT.

V is TRBV3-1 (or the pseudogene TRBV3-2) and J is TRBJ2-1, with TRBD2 matching over 10 bases. With V trimmed by 4 bases and J by 0 bases, 15 bases remained unmatched. Germline lookup yields CDR1 LGHDT and CDR2 YNNKEL (reference sequence). The CDR3 runs to 20 residues. CDR3 sequence (DNA): TGTGCCAGCAGCCCCCCTTTTGGTAGCGGGGGGCGGAGCTCCTACAATGAGCAGTTCTTC. Translated, it gives CASSPPFGSGGRSSYNEQFF.

The V gene is TRBV6-5, the J gene TRBJ1-5; no clear D. The CDR3 contains 13 residues. Deletions cut 7 bases from V and 7 bases from J, with 14 bases between. The germline CDR1 and CDR2 sequences are MNHEY and SVGAGI. CDR3 DNA sequence: TGTGCCAGCAAGATGCGGGTAGGACAGCCCCAGCATTTT. It specifies CASKMRVGQPQHF.

The V gene is TRBV5-1, the J gene TRBJ1-2; D not resolved. CDR1 and CDR2 (germline): SGHRS, YFSETQ. This CDR3 has 14 amino acids. The V end lost 0 bases, the J end lost 2 bases, and 8 bases lay between the germline ends. The CDR3 DNA sequence: TGCGCCAGCAGCTTGGACAGTATGAACTATGGCTACACCTTC. Encoded protein: CASSLDSMNYGYTF.

The V call is TRBV18, the J call TRBJ1-1; D possibly corresponds to TRBD1 (5 bases). Between the trimmed V and J ends, which lost 4 bases and 1 base, there was a span of 10 bases. In germline, CDR1 is KGHSH, CDR2 LQKENI. The length of the CDR3 is 14 residues. The CDR3 here is CASSQRGQNTEAFF. In DNA form, the CDR3 reads TGTGCCAGCTCACAAAGAGGACAGAACACTGAAGCTTTCTTT.

The rearrangement links TRBV19 to TRBJ2-3; TRBD2 matches 10 bases. The trim removed 4 bases at V and 0 bases at J, leaving 10 bases unmatched. CDR3 length equals 18 residues. The V gene's germline CDR1 is LNHDA and CDR2 SQIVND (reference sequence). The CDR3 DNA sequence: TGTGCCAGTAGTACCATGGGGCTAGCGGGGGCTAGCACAGATACGCAGTATTTT. It translates to CASSTMGLAGASTDTQYF.

V is TRBV4-2 and J is TRBJ2-3; the match to TRBD1 covers 9 bases. The junction had 6 bases not matched to a gene; V was cut back by 2 bases and J by 3 bases. This CDR3 has 16 amino acids. The V gene's germline CDR1 is LGHNA and CDR2 YNFKEQ. CDR3 region: CASSQRSTGGTDTQYF. The CDR3 region has the DNA TGTGCCAGCAGCCAACGTTCGACAGGGGGTACAGATACGCAGTATTTT.

This chain links TRBV5-1 with TRBJ1-3; the D is unclear. Per germline, CDR1 SGHRS and CDR2 YFSETQ. V shed 0 bases and J shed 4 bases, with 8 bases lying between them. This CDR3 comprises 14 residues. CDR3 DNA: TGCGCCAGCAGCTTGGCGGGTTACGGAAACACCATATATTTT. Translating gives CASSLAGYGNTIYF.

The genes are TRBV27 and TRBJ1-1; 7 nucleotides match TRBD1. The V and J ends lost 5 bases and 3 bases, in that order; junction bases with no gene match: 9. Germline CDR1 MNHEY, CDR2 SMNVEV (reference sequence). CDR3 length: 15 amino acids. As DNA, the CDR3 is TGTGCCAGCAGTCCCCTCAAAACAGGGGACACTGAAGCTTTCTTT. This translates into CASSPLKTGDTEAFF.

The chain uses TRBV6-6 and TRBJ2-4, with 11 bases fitting TRBD2. This CDR3 comprises 15 residues. Losses at the gene ends were 5 bases for V and 6 bases for J; bases not matched to a gene: 6. CDR1 is MNHNY and CDR2 is SVGAGI in the germline V gene (reference sequence). The CDR3 loop is CASSQLGTSGNIQYF. The DNA for the CDR3 is TGTGCCAGCAGTCAACTGGGGACTAGCGGAAACATTCAGTACTTC.

The chain carries TRBV5-1 and TRBJ1-2, with 7 bases aligning to TRBD1. CDR1 SGHRS and CDR2 YFSETQ come from the germline V gene. The CDR3 extends over 16 amino acids. After removal of 4 bases from V and 8 bases from J, the junction contained 17 bases not matched to a gene. This chain's CDR3 is CASSPPDRAALQGYTF. The CDR3 nucleotides are TGCGCCAGCAGCCCGCCCGACAGGGCTGCTTTACAGGGCTACACCTTC. Drawing the rest from reference TRBV5-1 and TRBJ1-2, the complete variable domain is KAGVTQTPRYLIKTRGQQVTLSCSPISGHRSVSWYQQTPGQGLQFLFEYFSETQRNKGNFPGRFSGRQFSNSRSEMNVSTLELGDSALYLCASSPPDRAALQGYTFGSGTRLTVV.

The rearrangement links TRBV23-1 to TRBJ2-1; TRBD1 aligns across 10 bases. TRBV23-1 is classed as an ORF, of uncertain function. This CDR3 is 18 amino acids long. Losses at the gene ends were 2 bases for V and 8 bases for J; bases not matched to a gene: 15. In nucleotides, the CDR3 is TGCGCCAGCAGTCAACCTGGGGGGAGGGACAGGGGAGGATATGAGCAGTTCTTC. Residues: CASSQPGGRDRGGYEQFF.

The chain has TRBV19 and TRBJ1-2; tentative D call: TRBD1 (5 bases). Looked up from germline, CDR1 is LNHDA and CDR2 is SQIVND (reference sequence). The V end was cut by 7 bases, the J end by 6 bases, with 15 bases between. The CDR3 sequence is 13 residues long. CDR3 residues: CASTLRVRDGYTF. The CDR3 region has the DNA TGTGCCAGTACTCTCAGGGTTCGGGATGGCTACACCTTC.

The CDR3, as DNA: TGTGCCAGCATGCTCCGGGGGGGCAGGGATGAGCAGTTCTTC. Its protein product is CASMLRGGRDEQFF. The V and J genes are TRBV2 and TRBJ2-1, with 8 bases fitting TRBD2. CDR1 SNHLY and CDR2 FYNNEI come from the germline V gene. V lost 7 bases and J lost 8; bases outside the gene matches: 10. This CDR3 contains 14 residues.

The chain carries TRBV5-6 and TRBJ2-3, with D perhaps matching TRBD2 (5 bases). Germline loops: CDR1 SGHDT, CDR2 YYEEEE. This CDR3 region has 15 residues. Trimming left V 5 bases short and J 0 bases short, with 13 bases between. The CDR3 sequence: CASSVERTSTDTQYF. The CDR3 DNA reads as TGTGCCAGCAGTGTTGAGCGGACTAGCACAGATACGCAGTATTTT. The full variable domain, rest sourced from reference TRBV5-6 and TRBJ2-3, is DAGVTQSPTHLIKTRGQQVTLRCSPKSGHDTVSWYQQALGQGPQFIFQYYEEEERQRGNFPDRFSGHQFPNYSSELNVNALLLGDSALYLCASSVERTSTDTQYFGPGTRLTVL.

The chain combines TRBV5-4 with TRBJ1-1; no clear D gene. Germline CDR1 SGHNT, CDR2 YYREEE (reference sequence). This CDR3 spans 13 amino acids. V lost 4 bases and J lost 1, with 8 bases in between. The CDR3 coding sequence is TGTGCCAGCAGCACCTCAGGGAACACTGAAGCTTTCTTT. Translated, it gives CASSTSGNTEAFF.

The genes are TRBV24-1 and TRBJ2-2; TRBD2 matches at 9 bases. Germline V gene sequence: CDR1 KGHDR, CDR2 SFDVKD. J was trimmed by 5 bases and V by 1 base; bases with no gene match: 10. The CDR3 totals 18 residues. As DNA, the CDR3 is TGTGCCACCAGTGATTTAGGCGGGAGGGCCCTGGAAACCGGGGAGCTGTTTTTT. This translates into CATSDLGGRALETGELFF.